The 10 T cell receptor beta chains given below trace back to one sample, sequenced in a study of blood T cell repertoires in COVID-19. Clones were sequenced by immunoSEQ multiplex PCR, and TCRdb holds only the in-frame ones, with some missing. This table has about 300,000 clones, 80% to 95% appearing once. Sequenced material: peripheral blood. These receptors came from a woman between 25 and 40 years old with COVID-19, enrolled during active disease.

This sequence joins TRBV19 and TRBJ1-5; no reliable D call. Trimming removed 1 base from V and 7 bases from J, with 8 bases in between. Germline lookup yields CDR1 LNHDA and CDR2 SQIVND (reference sequence). The CDR3 extends over 13 amino acids. CDR3 sequence (DNA): TGTGCCAGTAGTATAGCCGGTAAGCAGCCCCAGCATTTT. It yields the protein CASSIAGKQPQHF.

CDR3 in DNA: TGTGCCAGCAGCTTATTAGGACTAGCGGTTGCCAATGAGCAGTTCTTC. This encodes CASSLLGLAVANEQFF. The genes are TRBV7-2 and TRBJ2-1, with 10 bases that match TRBD2. V dropped 2 bases and J dropped 6; count of bases not matched to a gene: 7. The CDR3 runs to 16 residues. Germline CDR1 is SGHTA and CDR2 is FQGNSA. The full variable domain, with the rest looked up from reference TRBV7-2 and TRBJ2-1, is GAGVSQSPSNKVTEKGKDVELRCDPISGHTALYWYRQSLGQGLEFLIYFQGNSAPDKSGLPSDRFSAERTGGSVSTLTIQRTQQEDSAVYLCASSLLGLAVANEQFFGPGTRLTVL.

The V gene is TRBV5-1, the J gene TRBJ1-3; 10 bases agree with TRBD1. Trimming took 0 bases from V and 12 from J; bases not matched to a gene: 15. The length of the CDR3 is 17 residues. CDR1 is SGHRS and CDR2 is YFSETQ in the germline V gene. CDR3 sequence: CASSLDSAGQGMGHIYF. The CDR3 DNA reads as TGCGCCAGCAGCTTGGATTCTGCGGGACAGGGGATGGGGCACATATATTTT. Full variable domain (outside the CDR3, taken from reference TRBV5-1 and TRBJ1-3): KAGVTQTPRYLIKTRGQQVTLSCSPISGHRSVSWYQQTPGQGLQFLFEYFSETQRNKGNFPGRFSGRQFSNSRSEMNVSTLELGDSALYLCASSLDSAGQGMGHIYFGEGSWLTVV.

This rearrangement joins TRBV13 to TRBJ2-7; D unclear. The CDR3 consists of 13 residues. CDR1 is PRHDT, CDR2 FYEKMQ, per germline (reference sequence). V was shortened by 0 bases and J by 3 bases, with 6 bases between the two germline ends. The CDR3 loop reads CASSLGVFYEQYF. CDR3 DNA sequence: TGTGCCAGCAGCTTAGGCGTCTTCTACGAGCAGTACTTC. Variable domain in full (rest from reference TRBV13 and TRBJ2-7): AAGVIQSPRHLIKEKRETATLKCYPIPRHDTVYWYQQGPGQDPQFLISFYEKMQSDKGSIPDRFSAQQFSDYHSELNMSSLELGDSALYFCASSLGVFYEQYFGPGTRLTVT.

This chain connects TRBV28 to TRBJ2-2, with TRBD1 as a possible D gene (6 bases). This CDR3 has 16 residues. Germline-derived CDR1 and CDR2 are MDHEN and SYDVKM. The V end lost 5 bases, the J end lost 0 bases, and 13 bases lay between the germline ends. Here the CDR3 DNA reads TGTGCCAGCAGTCGCACAGGGTATGCGAACACCGGGGAGCTGTTTTTT. Translating gives CASSRTGYANTGELFF.

This chain joins TRBV6-1 and TRBJ2-7, with a possible D match to TRBD1 (5 bases). CDR3 size: 15 residues. The V end was cut by 1 base, the J end by 0 bases, with 10 bases between. Germline V CDR1 and CDR2: MNHNS, SASEGT. The CDR3 DNA is TGTGCCAGCAGTGAAGAGGCAGGGTTCTCCTACGAGCAGTACTTC. Translation gives CASSEEAGFSYEQYF.

This chain joins TRBV28 and TRBJ1-3, with 7 bases matching TRBD1. The V gene end was trimmed by 2 bases and the J gene end by 4 bases; junction bases not matched to a gene: 11. Germline-derived CDR1 and CDR2 are MDHEN and SYDVKM. The CDR3 runs 17 residues. For the CDR3, the DNA is TGTGCCAGCAGTTTACCCGTCCCGGGACAGCACGGAAACACCATATATTTT. This gives the protein CASSLPVPGQHGNTIYF. Variable domain in full (rest from reference TRBV28 and TRBJ1-3): DVKVTQSSRYLVKRTGEKVFLECVQDMDHENMFWYRQDPGLGLRLIYFSYDVKMKEKGDIPEGYSVSREKKERFSLILESASTNQTSMYLCASSLPVPGQHGNTIYFGEGSWLTVV.

This clone was counted a single time. The rearrangement joins TRBV21-1 to TRBJ1-5; the D call TRBD1 from the table was never checked on the DNA. TRBV21-1 is a documented pseudogene. The CDR3 has 12 residues. This CDR3 is CENKGGNQPQHF. The CDR3 DNA sequence: TGTGAAAACAAGGGGGGCAATCAGCCCCAGCATTTT.

The V and J genes are TRBV9 and TRBJ1-3; D remains ambiguous. The germline V gene has CDR1 SGDLS and CDR2 YYNGEE. This CDR3 has 14 amino acids. V was trimmed by 1 base and J by 2 bases, leaving 7 bases between them. Here the CDR3 DNA reads TGTGCCAGCAGCGTACTACCTACTGGAAACACCATATATTTT. It encodes CASSVLPTGNTIYF.

This clone came up once. CDR3 protein: CASSRTPTHTGELFF. CDR3 nucleotides: TGTGCCAGCTCGAGGACACCAACCCACACCGGGGAGCTGTTTTTT. This chain links TRBV18 with TRBJ2-2; possibly TRBD1 for D (5 bases). The length of the CDR3 is 15 residues. The V gene lost 6 bases and the J gene lost 3 bases, with 14 bases spanning the gap. CDR1 is KGHSH and CDR2 is LQKENI in the germline V gene.